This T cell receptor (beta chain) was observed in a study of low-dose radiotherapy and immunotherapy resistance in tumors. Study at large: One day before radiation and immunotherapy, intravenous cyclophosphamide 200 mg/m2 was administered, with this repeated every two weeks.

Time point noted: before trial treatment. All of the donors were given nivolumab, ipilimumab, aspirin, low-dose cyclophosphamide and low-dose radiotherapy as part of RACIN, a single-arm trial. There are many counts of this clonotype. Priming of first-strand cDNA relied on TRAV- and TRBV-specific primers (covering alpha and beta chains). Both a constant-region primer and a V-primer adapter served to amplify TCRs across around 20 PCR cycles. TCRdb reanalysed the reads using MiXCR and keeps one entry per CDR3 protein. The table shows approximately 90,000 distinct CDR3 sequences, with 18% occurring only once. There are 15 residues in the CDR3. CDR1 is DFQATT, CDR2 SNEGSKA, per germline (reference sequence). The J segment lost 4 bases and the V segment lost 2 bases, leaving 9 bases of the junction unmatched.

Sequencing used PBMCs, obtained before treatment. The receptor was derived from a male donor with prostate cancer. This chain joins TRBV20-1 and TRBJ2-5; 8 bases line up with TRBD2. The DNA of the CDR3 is TGCAGTGCTAGACCGTTAGCGGGGCGGGGAGAGACCCAGTACTTC. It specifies CSARPLAGRGETQYF.